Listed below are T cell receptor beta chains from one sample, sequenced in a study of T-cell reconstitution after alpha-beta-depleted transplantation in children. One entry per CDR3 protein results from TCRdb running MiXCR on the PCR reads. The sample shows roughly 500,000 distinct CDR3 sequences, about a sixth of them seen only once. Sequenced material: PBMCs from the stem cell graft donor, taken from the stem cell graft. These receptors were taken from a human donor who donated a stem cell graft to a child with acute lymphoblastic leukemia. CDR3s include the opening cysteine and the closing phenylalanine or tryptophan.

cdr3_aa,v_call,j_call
CASSDSGDSGTDTQYF,TRBV6-4,TRBJ2-3
CASGFYRAISNEQFF,TRBV12-5,TRBJ2-1
CASSYSEQSYEQYF,TRBV6-5,TRBJ2-7
CASSLSGRRYEQYF,TRBV5-6,TRBJ2-7
CATSRDLTGTLKQPQHF,TRBV15,TRBJ1-5
CASSHGQRNTGELFF,TRBV4-1,TRBJ2-2
CSAPGASTDTQYF,TRBV20-1,TRBJ2-3
CASSLSGFVDEQYF,TRBV5-1,TRBJ2-7
CSAREWHEQFF,TRBV20-1,TRBJ2-1
CASSWAEGYTF,TRBV11-2,TRBJ1-2
CAIRTESSYEQYF,TRBV10-3,TRBJ2-7
CASSLVGLSEETQYF,TRBV12-3/TRBV12-4,TRBJ2-5
CASSSGVWGRGYEQYF,TRBV5-5,TRBJ2-7
CASSPQAPNTEAFF,TRBV18,TRBJ1-1
CASRPLGLSTDTQYF,TRBV12-3/TRBV12-4,TRBJ2-3
CASSSSGLTTDTQYF,TRBV11-3,TRBJ2-3
CASSYSTSEQFF,TRBV6-6,TRBJ2-1
CSVASTAFYEQYF,TRBV29-1,TRBJ2-7
CSVDLGLENEQFF,TRBV29-1,TRBJ2-1
CASSSGQGATDTQYF,TRBV5-1,TRBJ2-3
CASSEYGSYGYTF,TRBV25-1,TRBJ1-2
CASMAFIAPDRLQAFF,TRBV6-1,TRBJ1-1
CASSRGGRSYNEQFF,TRBV6-1,TRBJ2-1
CATSDLSGATEETQYF,TRBV24-1,TRBJ2-5
CASRSITRYEQFF,TRBV11-2,TRBJ2-1
CASSHLSGLRYEQFF,TRBV4-2,TRBJ2-1
CASKGQGLRQPQHF,TRBV6-1,TRBJ1-5
CASSYLAIRSETQYF,TRBV6-2/TRBV6-3,TRBJ2-5
CASSFAGLPRNEQFF,TRBV5-1,TRBJ2-1
CASSSGLAAFADTQYF,TRBV7-9,TRBJ2-3
CASRPAYSYNEQFF,TRBV12-3/TRBV12-4,TRBJ2-1
CASGLGLAGSYNEQFF,TRBV12-5,TRBJ2-1
CSVVSGGTNTGELFF,TRBV29-1,TRBJ2-2
CASSQRLAGTYNEQFF,TRBV14,TRBJ2-1
CASSPLELNTEAFF,TRBV18,TRBJ1-1
CASSLTQGSYGEAFF,TRBV7-2,TRBJ1-1
CASSLLLRGGSKNEQFF,TRBV12-3/TRBV12-4,TRBJ2-1
CATSATYTEAFF,TRBV24-1,TRBJ1-1
CSAGTGVSGELFF,TRBV29-1,TRBJ2-2
CASSLGEGGRDEQYF,TRBV5-1,TRBJ2-7
CASSLALALYEQYF,TRBV5-1,TRBJ2-7
CAISAAGGGETQYF,TRBV10-3,TRBJ2-5
CATSGEGRSQFF,TRBV15,TRBJ2-1
CASALKFAGYTF,TRBV7-9,TRBJ1-2
CSARQGEPQYF,TRBV20-1,TRBJ2-5
CASSGQINNEQFF,TRBV6-1,TRBJ2-1
CASSDSFGLSGDYGYTF,TRBV6-4,TRBJ1-2
CASSIGLLTYEQYF,TRBV3-1,TRBJ2-7
CAGGMVGELFF,TRBV28,TRBJ2-2
CASRPTSADTQYF,TRBV12-3/TRBV12-4,TRBJ2-3
CASRRRSSGGIYNEQFF,TRBV5-1,TRBJ2-1
CSARRQGWRSEEKLFF,TRBV20-1,TRBJ1-4
CASNSPGTGGWNSQYF,TRBV28,TRBJ2-4
CASSPEGASNQPQHF,TRBV27,TRBJ1-5
CASSSGSGRVQFF,TRBV10-1,TRBJ2-1
CASSPAGSSGNTIYF,TRBV18,TRBJ1-3
CASSLRGGPRGYTF,TRBV5-5,TRBJ1-2
CASSYPGQGSEKLFF,TRBV6-9,TRBJ1-4
CASSLAVTSLREQYF,TRBV12-3/TRBV12-4,TRBJ2-7
CASLQGGLNIQYF,TRBV12-3/TRBV12-4,TRBJ2-4